The clone carrying this T cell receptor (beta chain) was picked up a small number of times. Its antigen is still unknown. The PCR employed 60 Vbeta primers together with 13 Jbeta primers. Assay used: immunoSEQ multiplex PCR; TCRdb lists only in-frame clones, some missing. This table has tens of thousands of clones, 78% appearing once. This CDR3 has 12 residues. Trimming cost V 1 base and J 6 bases, with 7 bases left between them. The germline gives CDR1 SEHNR, CDR2 FQNEAQ (reference sequence). This sample is part of a study of cytomegalovirus exposure and HLA in healthy donors. Study observations and caveats: By a later analysis, the bulk of CMV-associated TCR beta chains appeared HLA-restricted.

Material for sequencing was PBMCs. The chain couples TRBV7-9 to TRBJ2-7; possible D gene TRBD1, 5 bases. The TCR comes from a woman between 40 and 55 years old in good health and CMV-seronegative. The chain's CDR3 is CASSLVGAEQYF. The DNA of the CDR3 is TGTGCCAGCAGCTTAGTAGGGGCCGAGCAGTACTTC.